A single sample is the source of the 4 T cell receptor beta chains below, sequenced in a study of radiation and T cells in renal cell carcinoma. The time point here: blood 4 weeks post-SBRT, at nephrectomy. The treatment was: 15 Gy SBRT to primary tumor, nephrectomy 4 weeks later. Here immunoSEQ multiplex PCR was the method, and the copy in TCRdb shows in-frame clones only, minus some. This table has roughly 58,000 clones, over 65% appearing once. Sequencing was performed on blood, taken from a patient whose treatment included radiotherapy and nephrectomy. These receptors were obtained from a man between 60 and 75 years old with renal cell carcinoma.

V usage is TRBV10-3 and J usage is TRBJ2-3; 14 positions match TRBD2. V lost 6 bases, J lost 3 bases, and 11 bases stayed unmatched. The CDR3 contains 18 residues. The germline V gene encodes CDR1 ENHRY and CDR2 SYGVKD. CDR3 region: CAISAKGLAGGITDTQYF. In DNA, the CDR3 is TGTGCCATCAGCGCCAAAGGACTAGCGGGAGGAATAACAGATACGCAGTATTTT.

The chain recombines TRBV5-4 with TRBJ1-4, with a tentative D call TRBD1 (5 bases). The germline V gene encodes CDR1 SGHNT and CDR2 YYREEE (reference sequence). The CDR3 is 18 residues long. Between the trimmed V and J ends, which lost 4 bases and 1 base, there was a span of 20 bases. CDR3 coding DNA: TGTGCCAGCAGCGGATCGGAGGGGACCGACCGAACTAATGAAAAACTGTTTTTT. Encoded protein: CASSGSEGTDRTNEKLFF.

V and J are TRBV10-1 and TRBJ1-4; D unclear. The V gene lost 2 bases and the J gene lost 7 bases, with 11 bases spanning the gap. From germline, CDR1 is WNHNN and CDR2 SYGVQD (reference sequence). This CDR3 contains 14 residues. Written as DNA, the CDR3 is TGCGCCAGCAGTGAGAAATACCGCCCTGAAAAACTGTTTTTT. The encoded protein is CASSEKYRPEKLFF.

The V and J genes are TRBV5-1 and TRBJ1-1; D ambiguous. Germline V lookup: CDR1 SGHRS, CDR2 YFSETQ. The V and J ends lost 4 bases and 6 bases respectively, with 13 bases between them. CDR3 size: 13 residues. The CDR3 reads CASSPDGGAEAFF. The CDR3 DNA reads TGCGCCAGCAGCCCGGACGGCGGGGCTGAAGCTTTCTTT.